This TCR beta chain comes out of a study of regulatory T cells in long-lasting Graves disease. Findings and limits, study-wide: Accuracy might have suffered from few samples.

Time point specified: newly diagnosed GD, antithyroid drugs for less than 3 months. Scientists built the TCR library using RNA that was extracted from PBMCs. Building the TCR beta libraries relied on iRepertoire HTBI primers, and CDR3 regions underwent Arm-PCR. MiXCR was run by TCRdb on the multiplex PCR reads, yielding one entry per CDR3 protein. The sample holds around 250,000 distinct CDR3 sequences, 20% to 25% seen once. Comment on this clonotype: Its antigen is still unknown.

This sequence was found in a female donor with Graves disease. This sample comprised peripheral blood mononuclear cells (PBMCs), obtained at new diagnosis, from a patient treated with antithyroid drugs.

The CDR3 loop is CASSFGGSQYEQYF. CDR3 nucleotides: TGTGCCAGCAGCTTTGGGGGTAGTCAGTACGAGCAGTACTTC. The chain recombines TRBV7-2 with TRBJ2-7; D could derive from TRBD1 or TRBD2 (5 bases each). Germline CDR1 SGHTA, CDR2 FQGNSA. The V end lost 3 bases, the J end lost 4 bases, and 13 bases lay between the germline ends. CDR3 length equals 14 residues.